The clone carrying this TCR beta chain was found a few times. Template switching, a step in the protocol, added a universal primer site, and cDNA carried unique molecular identifiers. TCRdb used MiXCR to reprocess the 5' RACE reads, holding one entry per CDR3 protein. The sample includes 400,000 to 550,000 distinct CDR3 sequences, 22% of them seen just once. This specimen belongs to a study of identical twins. The CDR3 contains 13 residues. J lost 7 bases, V lost 4 bases, and 8 bases had no gene match. CDR1 is SGHRS, CDR2 YFSETQ, per germline. These sequences were also reported in another study, on T cells expressing NK-cell markers. That investigation notes: Beta-chain profiling covered CD3+CD56+NKG2C+, CD3+CD56+NKG2C- and CD3+CD56-NKG2C+ sorted subsets. One of eight sequenced donors was HCMV-seronegative; the other seven were seropositive. The CD3+CD56-NKG2C+ fraction of a few donors was likewise dominated by these clonotypes.

The sequencing sample was made of CD4+ T cells sorted from blood. The genes are TRBV5-1 and TRBJ2-7, with TRBD1 identical over 7 bases. This TCR derives from a young woman in good health. CDR3 nucleotide sequence: TGCGCCAGCAGCATTGACAGGGTAGGGGAGCAGTACTTC. Translated: CASSIDRVGEQYF.